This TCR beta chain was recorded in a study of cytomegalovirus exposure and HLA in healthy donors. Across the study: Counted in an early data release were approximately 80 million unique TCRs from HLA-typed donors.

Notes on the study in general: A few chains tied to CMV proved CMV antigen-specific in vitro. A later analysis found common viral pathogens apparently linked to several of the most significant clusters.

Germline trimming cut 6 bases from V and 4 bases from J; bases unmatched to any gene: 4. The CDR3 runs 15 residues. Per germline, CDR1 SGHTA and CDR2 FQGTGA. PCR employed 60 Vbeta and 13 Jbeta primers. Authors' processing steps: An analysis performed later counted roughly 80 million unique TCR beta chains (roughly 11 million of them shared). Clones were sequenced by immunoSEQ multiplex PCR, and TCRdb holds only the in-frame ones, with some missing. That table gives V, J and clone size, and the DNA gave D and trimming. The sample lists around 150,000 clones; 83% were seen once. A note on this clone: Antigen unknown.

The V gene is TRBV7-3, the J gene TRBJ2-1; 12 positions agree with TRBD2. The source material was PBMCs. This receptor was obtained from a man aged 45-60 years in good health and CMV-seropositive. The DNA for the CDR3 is TGTGCCAGCAGTCCGACTAGCGGGGGATACAATGAGCAGTTCTTC. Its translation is CASSPTSGGYNEQFF.